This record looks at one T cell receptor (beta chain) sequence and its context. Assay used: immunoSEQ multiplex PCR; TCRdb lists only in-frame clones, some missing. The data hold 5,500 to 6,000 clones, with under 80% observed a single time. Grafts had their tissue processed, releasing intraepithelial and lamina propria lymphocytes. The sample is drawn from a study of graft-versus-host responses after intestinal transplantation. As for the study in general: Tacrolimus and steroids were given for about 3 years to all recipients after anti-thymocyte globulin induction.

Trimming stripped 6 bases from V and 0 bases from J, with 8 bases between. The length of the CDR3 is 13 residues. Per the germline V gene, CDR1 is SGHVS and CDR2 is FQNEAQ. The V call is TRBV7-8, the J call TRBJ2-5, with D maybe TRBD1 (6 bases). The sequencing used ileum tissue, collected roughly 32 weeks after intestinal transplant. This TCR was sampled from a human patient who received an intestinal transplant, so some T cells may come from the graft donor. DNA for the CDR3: TGTGCCAGCAGTGGGACATACCAAGAGACCCAGTACTTC. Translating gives CASSGTYQETQYF.